This T cell receptor beta chain appears in the sequencing data of a study of T cell responses to AZD1222 COVID-19 vaccine. Study-level points and caveats: Elevations in Spike-specific TCR breadth and depth followed administration of two AZD1222 doses. White British people made up most donors, females outnumbered males, and clonal diversity was possibly underestimated. Regions 160-218 and 743-854 held dominance among vaccine-associated CD4 TCRs, which spanned spike.

Germline V gene lookup returns CDR1 GTSNPN and CDR2 SVGIG (reference sequence). Germline trimming cut 7 bases from V and 2 bases from J; bases unmatched to any gene: 9. CDR3 length: 15 residues. Clones were sequenced by immunoSEQ multiplex PCR, and TCRdb holds only the in-frame ones, with some missing. Among just over 90,000 clones listed, around 89% were seen once. A word on this clone: Its matching antigen is unknown.

This chain connects TRBV30 to TRBJ2-3; 10 positions agree with TRBD2. Sequencing used peripheral blood, obtained 28 days after the second AZD1222 dose. This sequence was found in an adult who received the AZD1222 COVID-19 vaccine. The CDR3 sequence: CASSSSGRLTDTQYF. Here the CDR3 DNA reads TGTGCCTCCTCGTCTAGCGGGAGACTCACAGATACGCAGTATTTT.